A single sample gave rise to the 2 T cell receptor beta chains below, sequenced in a study of tumour-infiltrating T cells in Burkitt lymphoma. The protocol was immunoSEQ multiplex PCR, while the TCRdb copy is restricted to in-frame clones and leaves out a portion. Among over 900 clones listed, roughly 21% were seen once. Sequencing was carried out using tumor tissue. The receptor source for this set is a human donor with Burkitt lymphoma.

This clone was seen a handful of times. The chain has TRBV29-1 and TRBJ2-2, with a weak D call TRBD1 (6 bases). Germline values: CDR1 SQVTM, CDR2 ANQGSEA. The CDR3 covers 11 residues. V was trimmed by 7 bases and J by 5 bases, leaving 8 bases between them. The CDR3 reads CSARGTGELFF. Written as DNA, the CDR3 is TGCAGCGCGAGGGGGACCGGGGAGCTGTTTTTT.

The V call is TRBV7-2, the J call TRBJ1-2; D possibly corresponds to TRBD1 (5 bases). Per the germline V gene, CDR1 is SGHTA and CDR2 is FQGNSA. V lost 5 bases, J lost 5 bases, and 21 bases lay in between. The CDR3 consists of 16 residues. The CDR3 here is CASSLGGALTGYGYTF. CDR3 coding DNA: TGTGCCAGCAGCCTGGGGGGTGCGCTCACGGGTTATGGCTACACCTTC.